Sequencing of this TCR beta chain was carried out in a study of identical twins. The CDR3 is 15 residues long. V lost 4 bases, J lost 4 bases, and 7 bases stayed unmatched. Germline V gene lookup returns CDR1 SGHKS and CDR2 YYEKEE (reference sequence). TCRdb processed the 5' RACE reads anew with MiXCR; each CDR3 protein has one entry. This table has approximately 300,000 distinct CDR3 sequences, 9.5% appearing once. This clonotype was counted between two and nine times. The sample was also linked to a second study, of yellow fever vaccine responses in identical twins.

Sequenced sample: CD8+ T cells sorted from blood. The chain couples TRBV5-5 to TRBJ2-2; 7 bases map to TRBD1. This receptor was identified in a woman between 18 and 29 years old in good health. The CDR3 sequence: CASSRDRASTGELFF. The CDR3 bases are TGTGCCAGCAGCCGTGACAGGGCCTCCACCGGGGAGCTGTTTTTT.